The 26 T cell receptor beta chains in this list originate from one sample, sequenced in a study of PD-L1 blockade in urothelial cancer. The time point: pretreatment peripheral blood. This table comes from immunoSEQ multiplex PCR, and its TCRdb copy is limited to in-frame clones, with some not included. The sample lists tens of thousands of clones, roughly 76% occurring once. This sample comprised PBMCs, obtained around atezolizumab (anti-PD-L1) treatment. These receptors came from a man between 65 and 85 years old with urothelial cancer.

As regards this clone: The junction differs from germline at one of its ends, possibly a read error. The rearrangement joins TRBV7-9 to TRBJ2-3; 11 bases are a match to TRBD2. The CDR3 sequence is 14 residues long. The germline V gene has CDR1 SEHNR and CDR2 FQNEAQ (reference sequence). The CDR3 DNA reads TGTGCCAGCAGCTTAGAGTTTCTAGCGGGGGGCCTGCGTTGG. It yields the protein CASSLEFLAGGLRW.

The gene calls are TRBV7-7 and TRBJ2-3; TRBD1 matches at 8 bases. Trimming at V came to 6 bases and at J to 2 bases, leaving 7 bases not matched to a gene. The V gene's germline CDR1 is SSHAT and CDR2 FNYEAQ (reference sequence). The CDR3 has 15 amino acids. DNA for the CDR3: TGTGCCAGCAGTCAGACAGGGGCTGCCACAGATACGCAGTATTTT. Its translation is CASSQTGAATDTQYF.

The CDR3 spells CASSRRQGGGEKLFF. The CDR3 bases are TGTGCCAGCAGTCGGCGACAGGGGGGAGGAGAAAAACTGTTTTTT. The chain uses TRBV7-9 and TRBJ1-4; 9 bases agree with TRBD1. This CDR3 is built from 15 residues. J gave up 8 bases and V 6 bases, and 10 bases lay outside the gene matches. Germline V gene sequence: CDR1 SEHNR, CDR2 FQNEAQ (reference sequence).

This chain joins TRBV21-1 and TRBJ1-1; the tabulated D call, TRBD1, remains unverified against the DNA. TRBV21-1 counts as a pseudogene. The CDR3 extends over 13 amino acids. CDR3 coding DNA: TGTGCCAGCAGCAAAGTCAGGGGCACTGAAGCTTTCTTT. Translation gives CASSKVRGTEAFF.

The chain couples TRBV6-1 to TRBJ2-5; no definite D call. The germline gives CDR1 MNHNS, CDR2 SASEGT. Trimming cost V 2 bases and J 5 bases, with 6 bases left between them. The CDR3 is 12 residues long. CDR3 DNA: TGTGCCAGCAGTGAATCTCGGGAGACCCAGTACTTC. This encodes CASSESRETQYF.

The J gene is TRBJ1-1, the V gene TRBV27; the match to TRBD1 covers 9 bases. CDR1 is MNHEY, CDR2 SMNVEV, per germline (reference sequence). V gave up 5 bases and J gave up 1 base; unmatched junction bases: 8. The CDR3 is made up of 16 amino acids. The CDR3 is CASSAQQGAGNTEAFF. The DNA for the CDR3 is TGTGCCAGCAGTGCACAACAGGGGGCTGGGAACACTGAAGCTTTCTTT.

V and J are TRBV6-1 and TRBJ2-3; D unclear. There are 11 residues in the CDR3. Looked up from germline, CDR1 is MNHNS and CDR2 is SASEGT. The V gene lost 5 bases and the J gene lost 6 bases, with 6 bases spanning the gap. The DNA for the CDR3 is TGTGCCAGCAGTCAAATCGATACGCAGTATTTT. This codes for CASSQIDTQYF.

The J gene is TRBJ2-5, the V gene TRBV4-1; 11 positions agree with TRBD2. V was clipped by 1 base and J by 2 bases; unmatched bases: 9. Germline CDR1 and CDR2: MGHRA and YSYEKL. The CDR3 sequence is 18 residues long. CDR3 nucleotide sequence: TGCGCCAGCAGCCAAGCTACCGGGACTAGCGGAACTCAAGAGACCCAGTACTTC. Residues: CASSQATGTSGTQETQYF.

The chain has TRBV15 and TRBJ1-1; 7 bases match TRBD1. V shed 2 bases and J 0 bases; nucleotides not matched to a gene: 9. The germline V gene has CDR1 LNHNV and CDR2 YYDKDF (reference sequence). The CDR3 consists of 17 residues. The CDR3 DNA reads as TGTGCCACCAGCAGACCCAGTCGACAGGGATTGAACACTGAAGCTTTCTTT. The encoded protein is CATSRPSRQGLNTEAFF.

This sequence joins TRBV2 and TRBJ1-1; D uncertain. There are 15 residues in the CDR3. Looked up from germline, CDR1 is SNHLY and CDR2 is FYNNEI. Trimming pared 3 bases from V and 0 bases from J, leaving 11 bases between. The CDR3 spells CASSDRTGMNTEAFF. CDR3 in DNA: TGTGCCAGCAGTGACCGGACGGGAATGAACACTGAAGCTTTCTTT.

The V and J genes are TRBV12-5 and TRBJ2-7, with D possibly being TRBD2 (6 bases). This CDR3 has 14 residues. The germline V gene encodes CDR1 LGHNT and CDR2 FRNRAP. V was shortened by 8 bases and J by 4 bases, with 18 bases between the two germline ends. CDR3 region: CASSPRGGAYEQYF. For the CDR3, the DNA is TGTGCTAGTTCCCCCCGAGGCGGGGCGTACGAGCAGTACTTC. The variable domain in full, completed from reference TRBV12-5 and TRBJ2-7, reads DARVTQTPRHKVTEMGQEVTMRCQPILGHNTVFWYRQTMMQGLELLAYFRNRAPLDDSGMPKDRFSAEMPDATLATLKIQPSEPRDSAVYFCASSPRGGAYEQYFGPGTRLTVT.

V and J are TRBV7-2 and TRBJ2-7; TRBD2 agrees at 10 bases. This CDR3 has 16 amino acids. V was pared by 2 bases and J by 5 bases, with 9 bases of the junction left unmatched. From germline, CDR1 is SGHTA and CDR2 FQGNSA. DNA for the CDR3: TGTGCCAGCAGCTTAATAAGCGGGGGGGGGCCCAACGAGCAGTACTTC. It is translated as CASSLISGGGPNEQYF.

The chain employs TRBV18 and TRBJ2-5, with a weak D call TRBD1 (5 bases). The V gene's germline CDR1 is KGHSH and CDR2 LQKENI. The ends were cut back, 3 bases at V and 1 base at J, with 6 bases in the middle. There are 13 residues in the CDR3. CDR3 sequence (DNA): TGTGCCAGCTCACCCCAGGGCCAAGAGACCCAGTACTTC. It codes for CASSPQGQETQYF.

V is TRBV19 and J is TRBJ1-2, with 7 bases fitting TRBD1. Looked up from germline, CDR1 is LNHDA and CDR2 is SQIVND (reference sequence). J gave up 8 bases and V 4 bases, and 10 bases lay outside the gene matches. The CDR3 is 14 residues long. The CDR3 DNA reads as TGTGCCAGTAGTAACCGACAGGGATCGAGGGGCTACACCTTC. As protein: CASSNRQGSRGYTF.

The chain recombines TRBV2 with TRBJ1-3; TRBD1 is a possible D gene (5 bases). Trimming took 4 bases from V and 0 from J, leaving 10 bases between them. The CDR3 sequence is 15 residues long. Germline loops: CDR1 SNHLY, CDR2 FYNNEI. CDR3 region: CASSVQDNSGNTIYF. CDR3 nucleotide sequence: TGTGCCAGCAGTGTACAGGACAACTCTGGAAACACCATATATTTT.

This clone was detected once. The V call is TRBV12-1, the J call TRBJ2-7; TRBD1 is the table's D call and was not checked against the DNA. TRBV12-1 is classified as a pseudogene. CDR3 length equals 16 residues. The CDR3 is CASTKPHGLQGLEQYF. DNA of the CDR3: TGTGCCAGCACCAAGCCCCACGGGCTACAGGGCTTGGAGCAGTACTTC.

The rearrangement links TRBV6-1 to TRBJ1-1; D unresolved. The CDR3 loop spans 11 amino acids. CDR1 and CDR2 from the germline V gene are MNHNS and SASEGT. V shed 7 bases and J shed 1 base, with 4 bases lying between them. The CDR3 DNA reads TGTGCCAGCATCGGGAACACTGAAGCTTTCTTT. Residues: CASIGNTEAFF.

This clone was seen once. The chain recombines TRBV10-3 with TRBJ2-3; 9 positions agree with TRBD2. CDR1 is ENHRY, CDR2 SYGVKD, per germline. With V trimmed by 9 bases and J by 5 bases, 6 bases remained unmatched. The CDR3 runs 13 residues. The CDR3 region has the DNA TGTGCCATTAGCGGGAGCGGGGAAGATACGCAGTATTTT. Residues: CAISGSGEDTQYF.

The V call is TRBV10-2, the J call TRBJ2-1, with 9 bases that match TRBD1. V lost 4 bases to trimming and J lost 11 bases; unmatched junction nucleotides: 15. CDR3 length: 16 amino acids. In germline, CDR1 is WSHSY, CDR2 SAAADI. The CDR3 reads CASSGGTGTGIGKQFF. CDR3 bases: TGCGCCAGCAGTGGGGGAACCGGGACAGGGATTGGAAAGCAGTTCTTC.

This clone was observed a few times. V and J are TRBV5-6 and TRBJ2-7; TRBD2 matches at 11 bases. Unmatched junction bases numbered 7, after V lost 2 bases and J lost 3 bases. Germline V gene sequence: CDR1 SGHDT, CDR2 YYEEEE. The CDR3 length is 16 residues. CDR3 protein: CASSLETSGTFYEQYF. The CDR3 DNA sequence: TGTGCCAGCAGCTTAGAGACTAGCGGGACCTTCTACGAGCAGTACTTC.

On this clone: The sample carries other DNA sequences with the same CDR3. The V call is TRBV11-2, the J call TRBJ2-7; the D gene is possibly TRBD1 (6 bases). Trimming shortened V by 3 bases and J by 1 base, and 10 bases separated the two germline ends. Germline-derived CDR1 and CDR2 are SGHAT and FQNNGV. The CDR3 length is 14 residues. The CDR3 reads CASSLGAASYEQYF. Here the CDR3 DNA reads TGTGCCAGCAGCTTGGGGGCAGCATCCTACGAGCAGTACTTC.

V usage is TRBV7-9 and J usage is TRBJ1-2; weak D call: TRBD1 (5 bases). Per the germline V gene, CDR1 is SEHNR and CDR2 is FQNEAQ (reference sequence). V was cut by 2 bases and J by 3 bases, with 10 bases left in between. The CDR3 has 14 residues. CDR3 coding DNA: TGTGCCAGCAGCTTATGGGGGGATGACTATGGCTACACCTTC. Its protein product is CASSLWGDDYGYTF.

This chain joins TRBV5-1 and TRBJ2-3; D remains unclear. The germline V gene has CDR1 SGHRS and CDR2 YFSETQ. The ends were cut back, 2 bases at V and 3 bases at J, with 4 bases in the middle. The CDR3 extends over 12 amino acids. CDR3 sequence: CASSFSTDTQYF. The CDR3 DNA sequence: TGCGCCAGCAGCTTCAGTACAGATACGCAGTATTTT. Supplemented by reference TRBV5-1 and TRBJ2-3, the full variable domain reads KAGVTQTPRYLIKTRGQQVTLSCSPISGHRSVSWYQQTPGQGLQFLFEYFSETQRNKGNFPGRFSGRQFSNSRSEMNVSTLELGDSALYLCASSFSTDTQYFGPGTRLTVL.

The gene calls are TRBV5-8 and TRBJ2-7; D is perhaps TRBD2 (6 bases). Trimming removed 4 bases at V and 5 bases at J, with 16 bases between. The CDR3 covers 14 residues. Germline values: CDR1 SGHTS, CDR2 YDEGEE. CDR3 bases: TGTGCCAGCAGCCGAACCGGGACTTCCAACGAGCAGTACTTC. Its protein product is CASSRTGTSNEQYF.

The chain couples TRBV11-2 to TRBJ2-1; D is uncertain. The CDR3 contains 13 residues. Trimming took 0 bases from V and 14 from J, leaving 14 bases between them. Germline V lookup: CDR1 SGHAT, CDR2 FQNNGV. The CDR3 nucleotides are TGTGCCAGCAGCTTAGAGTCGGCGGCCCGGGAGTTCTTC. The encoded protein is CASSLESAAREFF.

J is TRBJ1-1 and V is TRBV7-2; no definite D call. This CDR3 region has 15 residues. CDR1 SGHTA and CDR2 FQGNSA come from the germline V gene. Deletions cut 5 bases from V and 3 bases from J, with 16 bases between. This chain's CDR3 is CASSPRKGGDTEAFF. CDR3 nucleotide sequence: TGTGCCAGCAGCCCGCGGAAGGGCGGGGACACTGAAGCTTTCTTT.